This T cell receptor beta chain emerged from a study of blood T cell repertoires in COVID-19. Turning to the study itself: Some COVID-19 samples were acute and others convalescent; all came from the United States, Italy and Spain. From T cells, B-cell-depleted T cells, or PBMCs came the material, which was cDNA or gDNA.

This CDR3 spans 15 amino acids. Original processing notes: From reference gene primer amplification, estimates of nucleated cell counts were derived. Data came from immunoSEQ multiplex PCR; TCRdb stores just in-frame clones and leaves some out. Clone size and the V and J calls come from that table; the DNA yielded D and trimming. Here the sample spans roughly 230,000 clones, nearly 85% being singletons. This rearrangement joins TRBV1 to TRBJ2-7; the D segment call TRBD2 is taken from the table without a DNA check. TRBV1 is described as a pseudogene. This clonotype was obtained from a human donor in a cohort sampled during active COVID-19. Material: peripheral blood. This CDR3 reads CTSSQSRLGSYEQYF. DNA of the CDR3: TGCACCAGCAGCCAAAGCCGACTAGGATCCTACGAGCAGTACTTC.